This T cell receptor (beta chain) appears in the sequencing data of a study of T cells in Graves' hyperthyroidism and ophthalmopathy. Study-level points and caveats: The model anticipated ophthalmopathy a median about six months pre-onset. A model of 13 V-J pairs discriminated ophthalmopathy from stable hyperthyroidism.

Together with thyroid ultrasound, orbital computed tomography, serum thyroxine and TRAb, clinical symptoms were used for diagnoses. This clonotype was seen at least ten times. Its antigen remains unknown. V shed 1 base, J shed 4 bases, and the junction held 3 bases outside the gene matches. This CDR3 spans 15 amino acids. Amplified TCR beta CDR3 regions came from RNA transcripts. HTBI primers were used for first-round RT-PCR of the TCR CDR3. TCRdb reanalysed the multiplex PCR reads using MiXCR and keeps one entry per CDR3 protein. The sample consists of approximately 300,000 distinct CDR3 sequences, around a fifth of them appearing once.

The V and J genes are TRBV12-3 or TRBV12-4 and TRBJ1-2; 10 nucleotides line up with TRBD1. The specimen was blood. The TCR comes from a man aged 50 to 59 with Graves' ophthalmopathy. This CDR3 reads CASSLGQGARYGYTF. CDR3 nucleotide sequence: TGTGCCAGCAGTTTAGGACAGGGGGCCCGCTATGGCTACACCTTC.